A selection of T cell receptor beta chains follows, all from one sample in a study of beta chain features in type 1 diabetes. TCRdb's copy holds only in-frame clones and misses some; the assay was immunoSEQ multiplex PCR. The table has over 500,000 clones, roughly 16% seen once; the top ten hold about 0.087%. The sequenced material came from naive CD4+ T cells from blood. Source of these receptors: a young man in good health. CDR3s include the opening cysteine and the closing phenylalanine or tryptophan. The D gene is left open where the match is weak. Some rows have no size entry. The others give once, few or many, or a class for an expanded clone.

clone_size d_call j_call v_call cdr3_aa cdr3_nt
NA NA TRBJ1-3 TRBV2 CASSEAGPGNTIYF TGTGCCAGCAGTGAAGCAGGGCCTGGAAACACCATATATTTT
NA NA TRBJ2-1 TRBV5-1 CASSLVGDEQFF TGCGCCAGCAGCTTGGTGGGGGATGAGCAGTTCTTC
many NA TRBJ2-6 TRBV7-9 CASSLDTGANVLTF TGTGCCAGCAGCTTAGACACTGGGGCCAACGTCCTGACTTTC
NA NA TRBJ2-7 TRBV20-1 CSASDGSEQYF TGCAGTGCTAGTGATGGAAGCGAGCAGTACTTC
NA TRBD1 TRBJ2-7 TRBV11-1 CASRSQDRGAYEQYF TGTGCCAGCAGAAGCCAGGACAGGGGCGCCTACGAGCAGTACTTC
few TRBD2 TRBJ2-1 TRBV28 CASSSRTSGTYNEQFF TGTGCCAGCAGTTCCCGGACTAGCGGGACCTACAATGAGCAGTTCTTC
few NA TRBJ2-7 TRBV6-6 CASSFGPYEQYF TGTGCCAGCAGTTTTGGGCCCTACGAGCAGTACTTC
few NA TRBJ2-2 TRBV7-7 CASSLARGSTGELFF TGTGCCAGCAGCTTAGCGCGAGGGAGCACCGGGGAGCTGTTTTTT
NA TRBD1 TRBJ1-1 TRBV29-1 CSVSQDRDEAFF TGCAGCGTTTCCCAGGACAGGGATGAAGCTTTCTTT
NA NA TRBJ1-5 TRBV27 CASSHDRNSNQPQHF TGTGCCAGCAGTCACGACAGAAATAGCAATCAGCCCCAGCATTTT
few NA TRBJ2-7 TRBV11-2 CASSLGAQRNMQYF TGTGCCAGCAGCTTAGGAGCGCAGAGAAATATGCAGTACTTC
few NA TRBJ2-2 TRBV10-3 CAISVGREPNTGELFF TGTGCCATCAGTGTTGGCAGGGAACCGAACACCGGGGAGCTGTTTTTT
NA TRBD1 TRBJ2-7 TRBV11-3 CASSITGTGGGEQYF TGTGCCAGCAGCATAACCGGGACAGGGGGCGGCGAGCAGTACTTC
few TRBD1 TRBJ2-5 TRBV6-6 CASSSLSGGSFETQYF TGTGCCAGCAGTTCCCTATCAGGGGGCTCGTTTGAGACCCAGTACTTC
NA NA TRBJ1-3 TRBV25-1 CASSEGVYGNTIYF TGTGCCAGCAGTGAGGGGGTTTATGGAAACACCATATATTTT
few TRBD1 TRBJ1-1 TRBV10-3 CAISERGTGETEAFF TGTGCCATCAGTGAGAGGGGGACAGGGGAAACTGAAGCTTTCTTT
NA TRBD1 TRBJ1-5 TRBV7-6 CASSRGQGARQPQHF TGTGCCAGCAGCAGAGGACAGGGGGCGAGGCAGCCCCAGCATTTT
few NA TRBJ2-7 TRBV7-2 CASRHSGGSYEQYF TGTGCCAGCCGCCACTCTGGGGGCTCCTACGAGCAGTACTTC
few TRBD2 TRBJ2-1 TRBV20-1 CSAGLANEQFF TGCAGTGCGGGACTAGCGAATGAGCAGTTCTTC
few NA TRBJ2-1 TRBV7-9 CASSLHGEGYNEQFF TGTGCCAGCAGCTTACATGGCGAAGGTTACAATGAGCAGTTCTTC
NA TRBD1 TRBJ1-1 TRBV15 CATSREGGKAFF TGTGCCACCAGCAGAGAAGGGGGCAAAGCTTTCTTT
few TRBD1 TRBJ1-2 TRBV6-6 CASSPPSGQGDYGYTF TGTGCCAGCAGCCCTCCCTCCGGACAGGGCGACTATGGCTACACCTTC
NA TRBD1 TRBJ2-3 TRBV28 CASTPTFPQGVTTDTQYF TGTGCCAGCACCCCAACTTTCCCACAGGGGGTTACCACAGATACGCAGTATTTT
NA NA TRBJ2-1 TRBV18 CASSPRFRYNEQFF TGTGCCAGCTCACCACGTTTTAGATACAATGAGCAGTTCTTC
few TRBD2 TRBJ2-3 TRBV5-1 CASSLAGGPRDTQYF TGCGCCAGCAGCTTAGCGGGAGGGCCCCGAGATACGCAGTATTTT
NA NA TRBJ2-7 TRBV27 CASSLARGYEQYF TGTGCCAGCAGTTTAGCCAGGGGATACGAGCAGTACTTC
few NA TRBJ2-5 TRBV5-4 CASSLAARETQYF TGTGCCAGCAGCTTGGCGGCGAGAGAGACCCAGTACTTC
NA TRBD2 TRBJ2-5 TRBV5-1 CASSLEALAGETQYF TGTGCCAGCAGCTTGGAAGCGCTAGCGGGAGAGACCCAGTACTTC
NA TRBD1 TRBJ2-5 TRBV7-2 CASSRDRGKTQYF TGTGCCAGCAGTCGGGACAGGGGGAAGACCCAGTACTTC
few TRBD1 TRBJ1-5 TRBV6-5 CASSSRQGMRNQPQHF TGTGCCAGCAGTTCGCGACAGGGGATGCGCAATCAGCCCCAGCATTTT
NA TRBD1 TRBJ2-2 TRBV28 CALQGANTGELFF TGTGCCCTCCAGGGGGCAAACACCGGGGAGCTGTTTTTT
few TRBD1 TRBJ1-1 TRBV4-3 CASSQDGSGGEAFF TGCGCCAGCAGCCAAGATGGTTCAGGGGGTGAAGCTTTCTTT
few TRBD2 TRBJ2-3 TRBV4-3 CASSQGRGGTDTQYF TGCGCCAGCAGCCAAGGTCGGGGGGGCACAGATACGCAGTATTTT
NA NA TRBJ1-1 TRBV28 CASSYTEAFF TGTGCCAGCAGTTATACTGAAGCTTTCTTT
many TRBD2 TRBJ2-1 TRBV7-2 CASSSGLKQVNEQFF TGTGCCAGCAGCTCGGGACTAAAGCAAGTCAATGAGCAGTTCTTC
few NA TRBJ1-3 TRBV19 CASRQGSGNTIYF TGTGCCAGTCGTCAGGGTTCTGGAAACACCATATATTTT